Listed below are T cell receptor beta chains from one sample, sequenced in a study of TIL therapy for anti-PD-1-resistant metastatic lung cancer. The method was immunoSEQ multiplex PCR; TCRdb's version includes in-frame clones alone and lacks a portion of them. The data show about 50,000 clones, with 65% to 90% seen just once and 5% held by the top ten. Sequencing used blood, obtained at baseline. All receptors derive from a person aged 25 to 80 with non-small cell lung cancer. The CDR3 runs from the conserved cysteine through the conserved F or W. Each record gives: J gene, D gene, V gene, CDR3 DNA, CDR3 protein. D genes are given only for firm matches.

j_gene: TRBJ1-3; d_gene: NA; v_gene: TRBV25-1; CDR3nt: TGTGCCATTAGGACAGCTAACACTGGAAACACCATATATTTT; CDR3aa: CAIRTANTGNTIYF
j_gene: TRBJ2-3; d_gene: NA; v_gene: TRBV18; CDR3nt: TGTGCCAGCTCACCACGTGACGGGACCACAGATACGCAGTATTTT; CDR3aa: CASSPRDGTTDTQYF
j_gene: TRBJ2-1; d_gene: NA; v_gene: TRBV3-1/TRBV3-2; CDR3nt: TGTGCCAGCAGCCAAGAGGGGGGACTCATCTACAATGAGCAGTTCTTC; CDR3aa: CASSQEGGLIYNEQFF
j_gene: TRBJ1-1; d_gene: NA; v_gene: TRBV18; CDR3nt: TGTGCCAGCTCACCGCGTAGGGCTGTGAACACTGAAGCTTTCTTT; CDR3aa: CASSPRRAVNTEAFF
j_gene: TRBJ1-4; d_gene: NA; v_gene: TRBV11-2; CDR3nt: TGTGCCAGCAGCGCCGACGGGTGGAGGGAAAAACTGTTTTTT; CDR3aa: CASSADGWREKLFF
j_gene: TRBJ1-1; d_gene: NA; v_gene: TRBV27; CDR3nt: TGTGCCACCCGGTTCGTGAACACTGAAGCTTTCTTT; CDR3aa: CATRFVNTEAFF
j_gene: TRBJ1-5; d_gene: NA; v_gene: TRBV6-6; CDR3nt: TGTGCCGGCAGCGGACACAATCAGCCCCAGCATTTT; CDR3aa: CAGSGHNQPQHF
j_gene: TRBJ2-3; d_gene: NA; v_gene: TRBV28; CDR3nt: TGTGCCAGCAGTTTACCACAAATTAGCACAGATACGCAGTATTTT; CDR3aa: CASSLPQISTDTQYF
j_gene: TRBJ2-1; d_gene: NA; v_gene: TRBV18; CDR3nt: TGTGCCAGCTCACCACCGAAAGGAACACGCGAGGGGCAGTTCTTC; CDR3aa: CASSPPKGTREGQFF
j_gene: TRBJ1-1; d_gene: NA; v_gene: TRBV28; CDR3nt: TGTGCCAGCACCGGCGGGGGCTACCCGAACACTGAAGCTTTCTTT; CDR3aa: CASTGGGYPNTEAFF
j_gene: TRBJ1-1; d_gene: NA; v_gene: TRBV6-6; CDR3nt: TGTGCCAGCAGTGATAACAGGGCTTGGGACACTGAAGCTTTCTTT; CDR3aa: CASSDNRAWDTEAFF
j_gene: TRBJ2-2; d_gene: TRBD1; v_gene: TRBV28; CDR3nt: TGTGCCAGCAGGCCACCGGGACAGGTTCGGTCCGGGGAGCTGTTTTTT; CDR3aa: CASRPPGQVRSGELFF
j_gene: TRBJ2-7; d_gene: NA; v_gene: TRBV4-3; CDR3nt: TGCGCCAGCAGCCAAGTCGACTACGAGCAGTACTTC; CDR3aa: CASSQVDYEQYF
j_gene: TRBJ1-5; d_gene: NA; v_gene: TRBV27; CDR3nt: TGTGCCAGCAGTTGGGAAGTTAACGGTCAGCCCCAGCATTTT; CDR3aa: CASSWEVNGQPQHF
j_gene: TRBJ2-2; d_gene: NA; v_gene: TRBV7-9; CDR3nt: TGTGCCAGCAATACCGAAGGCGGGGAGAACACCGGGGAGCTGTTTTTT; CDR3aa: CASNTEGGENTGELFF
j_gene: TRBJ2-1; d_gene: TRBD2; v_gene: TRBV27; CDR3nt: TGTGCCAGCAGTCCCATCCTACCCTTAGCGGGAGGCCACAATGAGCAGTTCTTC; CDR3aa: CASSPILPLAGGHNEQFF